This T cell receptor beta chain was profiled in a study of control samples from healthy donors and cancer patients. Germline values: CDR1 LGHNA, CDR2 YNFKEQ. This CDR3 has 12 amino acids. With regard to this clone: A read error may account for a junction end that differs from germline.

The method was immunoSEQ multiplex PCR; TCRdb's version includes in-frame clones alone and lacks a portion of them. Of more than 95,000 clones listed, roughly 87% are singletons. The source of this sequence is a man aged 18 to 29 in good health. The sample comprised blood. V gene TRBV4-2 combines with J gene TRBJ2-7; possibly TRBD2 for D (6 bases). Here the CDR3 reads CASSSGRYGQYF. The CDR3 DNA is TGTGCCAGCAGCAGTGGGAGGTACGGGCAGTACTTC.